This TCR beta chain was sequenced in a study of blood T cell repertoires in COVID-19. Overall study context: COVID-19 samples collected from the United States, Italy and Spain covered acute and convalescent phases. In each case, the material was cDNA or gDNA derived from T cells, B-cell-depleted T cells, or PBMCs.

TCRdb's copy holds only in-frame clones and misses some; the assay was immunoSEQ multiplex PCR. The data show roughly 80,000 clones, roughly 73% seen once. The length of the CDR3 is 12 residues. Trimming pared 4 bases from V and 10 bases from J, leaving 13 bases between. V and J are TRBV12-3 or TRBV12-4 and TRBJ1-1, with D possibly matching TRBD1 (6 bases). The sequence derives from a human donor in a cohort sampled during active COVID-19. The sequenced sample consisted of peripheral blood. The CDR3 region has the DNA TGTGCCAGCAGTTCAGGGGCCCAGGGAGCTTTCTTT. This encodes CASSSGAQGAFF.